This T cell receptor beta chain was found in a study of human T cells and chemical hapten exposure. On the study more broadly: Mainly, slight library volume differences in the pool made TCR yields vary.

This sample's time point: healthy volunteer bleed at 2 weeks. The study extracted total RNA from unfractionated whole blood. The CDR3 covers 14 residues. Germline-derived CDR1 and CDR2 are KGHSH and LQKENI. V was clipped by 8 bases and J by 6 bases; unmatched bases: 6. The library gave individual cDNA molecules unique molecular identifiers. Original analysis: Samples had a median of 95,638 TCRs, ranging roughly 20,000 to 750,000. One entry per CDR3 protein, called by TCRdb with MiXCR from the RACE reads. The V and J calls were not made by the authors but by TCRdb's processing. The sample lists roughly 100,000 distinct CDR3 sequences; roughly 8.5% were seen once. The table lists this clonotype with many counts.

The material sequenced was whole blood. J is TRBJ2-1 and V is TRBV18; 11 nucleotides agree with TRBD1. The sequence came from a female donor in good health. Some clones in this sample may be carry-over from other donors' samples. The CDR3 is CASSPGTGGNEQFF. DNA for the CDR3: TGTGCCAGCAGTCCCGGGACAGGGGGCAATGAGCAGTTCTTC.